The subject of this entry is one TCR beta chain. Its matching antigen is unknown. The source of the sample is a study of CD8+ T cells in alopecia areata. Study in general: Administration of oral tofacitinib to treated patients was at 5 to 10 mg twice daily. A 6-month off-drug phase came after tofacitinib, which had lasted 6 to 18 months.

Sorted out of PBMCs were CD4+ T cells and CD8+ T cells. Germline V gene sequence: CDR1 SGHTA, CDR2 FQGNSA. The CDR3 covers 18 residues. J lost 7 bases, V lost 5 bases, and 20 bases had no gene match. Study-wide findings and caveats: Clonality exceeded that of normal scalp in lesional scalp, most notably in alopecia totalis/universalis.

TCR sequencing used cDNA made by reverse transcription of extracted RNA. Repertoires were generated with immunoSEQ multiplex PCR, while TCRdb's copy carries only in-frame clones and drops some. The table records about 140,000 clones, roughly half of them present only once. This TCR was recovered from a human donor with alopecia areata. The chain carries TRBV7-2 and TRBJ2-7; 10 bases fit TRBD1. Sequenced material: CD4+ T cells sorted from blood, taken at week 0. In DNA, the CDR3 is TGTGCCAGCAGCCCCCGAGGCGGGACAGGGGTTTTGGGGCTGGAGCAGTACTTC. It encodes CASSPRGGTGVLGLEQYF. The whole variable domain, remainder taken from reference TRBV7-2 and TRBJ2-7, is GAGVSQSPSNKVTEKGKDVELRCDPISGHTALYWYRQSLGQGLEFLIYFQGNSAPDKSGLPSDRFSAERTGGSVSTLTIQRTQQEDSAVYLCASSPRGGTGVLGLEQYFGPGTRLTVT.